A selection of T cell receptor beta chains follows, all from one sample in a study of T cells after posttransplantation cyclophosphamide. Profiled with immunoSEQ multiplex PCR; TCRdb holds only in-frame clones, not every one. The table shows about 7,200 clones, with approximately 84% occurring only once. What was sequenced was memory CD4+ T cells sorted from blood. The receptors derive from a woman between 50 and 59 years old in good health and a related stem cell transplant donor. Each CDR3 is given with its conserved first and last residue. A D gene is named only where the DNA matches it firmly. Clone size is not always given. Where it is, it says once, few, many or a class for expanded clones.

j_call	clone_size	d_call	cdr3_length	v_call	cdr3_aa	cdr3_nt
TRBJ1-5	NA	NA	14	TRBV28	CASSFRAGGQPQHF	TGTGCCAGCAGTTTCAGGGCCGGGGGACAGCCCCAGCATTTT
TRBJ1-4	NA	NA	15	TRBV6-1	CASRSPRAGDEKLFF	TGTGCCAGCAGGTCCCCGAGGGCTGGGGATGAAAAACTGTTTTTT
TRBJ1-5	NA	NA	14	TRBV9	CASSAQGSNQPQHF	TGTGCCAGCAGCGCTCAGGGGAGCAATCAGCCCCAGCATTTT
TRBJ2-7	NA	NA	10	TRBV29-1	CSVGSTEQYF	TGCAGCGTTGGATCTACCGAGCAGTACTTC
TRBJ2-7	NA	NA	13	TRBV5-4	CASSSRGGYEQYF	TGTGCCAGCAGCTCTAGAGGAGGCTACGAGCAGTACTTC
TRBJ2-7	once	NA	12	TRBV29-1	CSVGGRRNEQYF	TGCAGCGTTGGGGGCAGACGGAACGAGCAGTACTTC
TRBJ2-1	once	TRBD2	15	TRBV11-2	CASSFTPGTNNEQFF	TGTGCCAGCAGCTTCACCCCCGGGACTAACAATGAGCAGTTCTTC
TRBJ1-5	NA	TRBD1	13	TRBV7-2	CASSFDREQPQHF	TGTGCCAGCAGCTTTGACAGGGAACAGCCCCAGCATTTT
TRBJ2-5	NA	TRBD1	14	TRBV27	CASSGDRGRETQYF	TGTGCCAGCAGTGGGGACAGGGGGAGAGAGACCCAGTACTTC
TRBJ2-1	NA	TRBD2	12	TRBV19	CASSRLAGPTFF	TGTGCCAGTAGTAGGCTAGCGGGACCTACGTTCTTC
TRBJ1-5	NA	NA	13	TRBV19	CASSYQVDQPQHF	TGTGCCAGTAGTTACCAGGTTGATCAGCCCCAGCATTTT
TRBJ2-1	large	TRBD2	12	TRBV7-9	CASSWGGTVQFF	TGTGCCAGCAGTTGGGGGGGGACTGTGCAGTTCTTC
TRBJ2-1	few	NA	14	TRBV28	CASSFQGSYNEQFF	TGTGCCAGCAGTTTTCAGGGTTCCTACAATGAGCAGTTCTTC
TRBJ2-1	few	TRBD2	15	TRBV5-6	CASSRLAGGPLEQFF	TGTGCCAGCAGCCGTCTAGCGGGAGGGCCTCTTGAGCAGTTCTTC
TRBJ1-1	NA	NA	13	TRBV7-2	CASSLERNTEAFF	TGTGCCAGCAGCTTAGAGAGGAACACTGAAGCTTTCTTT
TRBJ1-1	NA	NA	15	TRBV6-5	CASRYDRSGNTEAFF	TGTGCCAGCAGGTACGACAGGTCGGGGAACACTGAAGCTTTCTTT
TRBJ2-7	NA	TRBD2	15	TRBV6-6	CASSYVGTTSYEQYF	TGTGCCAGCAGTTACGTAGGGACTACATCCTACGAGCAGTACTTC
TRBJ1-4	NA	NA	14	TRBV6-1	CASSQGFRDEKLFF	TGTGCCAGCAGTCAGGGATTCCGGGATGAAAAACTGTTTTTT
TRBJ1-2	once	NA	13	TRBV11-2	CASTIGGDYGYTF	TGTGCCAGCACCATTGGCGGAGACTATGGCTACACCTTC
TRBJ1-5	NA	TRBD1	16	TRBV2	CASRPYRGPPHQPQHF	TGTGCCAGCAGACCTTACAGGGGACCCCCCCATCAGCCCCAGCATTTT
TRBJ2-6	NA	NA	15	TRBV5-4	CASSFGISGANVLTF	TGTGCCAGCAGCTTCGGGATCTCTGGGGCCAACGTCCTGACTTTC
TRBJ2-3	NA	NA	16	TRBV5-1	CASSLAPGSGTDTQYF	TGCGCCAGCAGCTTGGCTCCCGGGAGCGGGACAGATACGCAGTATTTT
TRBJ2-3	NA	NA	15	TRBV6-6	CANGLGGGASDTQYF	TGTGCCAACGGGCTTGGAGGGGGCGCCTCAGATACGCAGTATTTT
TRBJ2-2	NA	NA	14	TRBV11-3	CASTPSGPTGELFF	TGTGCCAGCACCCCATCCGGTCCCACCGGGGAGCTGTTTTTT
TRBJ2-5	NA	NA	14	TRBV5-1	CASSLGPGEETQYF	TGCGCCAGCAGCTTGGGTCCCGGGGAAGAGACCCAGTACTTC